This T cell receptor (beta chain) is from a study of blood T cell repertoires in COVID-19 (dated by TCRdb to 2019 to 2021). Some background on the complete study: Samples from collaborators originated in the United States, Italy and Spain and spanned both the acute and convalescent phases of COVID-19. Where available, HLA class I and class II types were obtained from metadata supplied by the sample provider rather than from assay-based typing. The repertoires were released in a freely available public database meant as a resource for research on the immune response to SARS-CoV-2. The prospective study material was composed of cDNA or gDNA derived from T cells, B-cell-depleted T cells, or PBMCs. The sample metadata nearly always contained a de-identified subject ID, COVID-19 status, age in years and sex. Deeply sampled blood TCRbeta repertoires from subjects exposed to, actively infected with, or recovered from COVID-19 were included in the dataset. Samples were obtained from the ongoing ImmuneRACE study (first 160 participants) and from some 1,200 subjects provided by 6 global collaborators. Study-level results and caveats: The amount of clinical and demographic metadata varied by source and participant and was provided uncurated.

One collaborating source in Seattle enrolled patients while the patients were actively infected and followed the patients over time throughout the course of disease. The collaborating institutions used their own protocols to collect whole blood in K2EDTA tubes. For TCRbeta analysis, collaborators shipped samples in one of three forms: frozen whole blood, isolated PBMCs, or DNA extracted from either of those sample types. The immunoSEQ Assay, a bias-controlled multiplex PCR, was used to amplify TCRbeta CDR3 regions from genomic DNA. The authors' pipeline ran thus. The number of nucleated cells in each sample was estimated by amplification of reference gene primers within the assay. Sequence reads were collapsed and filtered to measure the absolute abundance of every unique TCRbeta CDR3 rearrangement. For each sample, productive Simpson clonality was calculated by taking the square root of Simpson's diversity index across productive rearrangements. TCRdb's version of the immuneACCESS table is confined to in-frame rearrangements and falls short of the full clone set. An unresolved V gene accounts for under half of the shortfall where checked; the remainder is of unknown origin. V and J calls and clone size come straight from that table; D and trimming were deduced from the DNA. This sample lists approximately 290,000 clones; roughly 84% were detected once. Of the sample, less than 20% falls within the top ten clones.

This clone was seen a few times. Its antigen target is currently unknown. Qualities for individual bases were not recorded, and no much larger clone is one base off. The CDR3 goes from the cysteine to the phenylalanine over 12 residues. The CDR3 DNA has 36 bases and is translated from base 1. Trimming removed 7 bases from V and 2 bases from J, leaving 8 bases between the germline ends. The germline V gene encodes CDR1 KGHDR and CDR2 SFDVKD. Source material: peripheral blood. This clonotype originated in a person aged 70 to 80 with COVID-19, enrolled during active disease. The chain couples TRBV24-1 to TRBJ2-7, with a weak D call of TRBD2 (5 bases match). The sequence in DNA is TGTGCCACCAGCGGGGAGACCTACGAGCAGTACTTC. This gives the protein CATSGETYEQYF.